This is a list of T cell receptor beta chains from one sample in a study of blood T cell repertoires in COVID-19. Libraries were prepared by immunoSEQ multiplex PCR; TCRdb keeps only in-frame clonotypes and omits some of them. The sample records roughly 140,000 clones, approximately 90% being singletons. Sequencing used peripheral blood. The receptors stem from a woman aged 80 or older with acute or convalescent COVID-19. CDR3s include the opening cysteine and the closing phenylalanine or tryptophan. D genes are given only for firm matches. A clone size is listed for some rows: how often the clone was seen (once, few, many), or a class if it is expanded.

TGTGCCAGCAGCCCGCAATCGGGGTCGGTTTCACCCCTCCACTTT	CASSPQSGSVSPLHF	-	TRBJ1-6	-	TRBV9
TGTGCCAGCAGCCTGGGACTAGCCGGCACCGGGGAGCTGTTTTTT	CASSLGLAGTGELFF	TRBD2	TRBJ2-2	few	TRBV7-3
TGTGCCAGCAGCTTGCTGACTAGCGGGGCTTACAATGAGCAGTTCTTC	CASSLLTSGAYNEQFF	TRBD2	TRBJ2-1	once	TRBV5-4
TGTGCCAGCAGCTTAAAGGGGTCTGAGGAAAAACTGTTTTTT	CASSLKGSEEKLFF	-	TRBJ1-4	-	TRBV7-9
TGTGCCAGCAGCGTAGACCCAACCGACGCAAGCGCTGGGGCCAACGTCCTGACTTTC	CASSVDPTDASAGANVLTF	-	TRBJ2-6	-	TRBV9
TGTGCCAGTAGTATCGACAGGAATAATTCACCCCTCCACTTT	CASSIDRNNSPLHF	-	TRBJ1-6	few	TRBV19
TGTGCCAGCAGCCCACAGGAAAGCTCCTATAATTCACCCCTCCACTTT	CASSPQESSYNSPLHF	-	TRBJ1-6	once	TRBV7-9
TGCGCCAGCAGACGGGACAGGGAGAACATTCAGTACTTC	CASRRDRENIQYF	TRBD1	TRBJ2-4	-	TRBV5-1
TGTGCCAGCAGCCAGACCTTTAGCGGGGAGACCCAGTACTTC	CASSQTFSGETQYF	TRBD2	TRBJ2-5	-	TRBV3-1/TRBV3-2
TGTGCCAGCAGCAGGCGGGCAGGGGGCAGAGATACGCAGTATTTT	CASSRRAGGRDTQYF	TRBD1	TRBJ2-3	-	TRBV7-6
TGTGCCAGCAGCAGGACTAGCGGGGGGCAGGAGACCCAGTACTTC	CASSRTSGGQETQYF	TRBD2	TRBJ2-5	-	TRBV2
TGTGCCAGCAGCGTCACGGGGGGCGCGACAGATACGCAGTATTTT	CASSVTGGATDTQYF	-	TRBJ2-3	-	TRBV9
TGTGCCAGTAGTCGATCAGATCCTGGAAACACCATATATTTT	CASSRSDPGNTIYF	-	TRBJ1-3	-	TRBV19
TGCGCCAGCAGCTTGGAGGAGGGTACGGGCACTGAAGCTTTCTTT	CASSLEEGTGTEAFF	-	TRBJ1-1	-	TRBV5-1
TGTGCCAGCAGGGATATACAGGGCGGACCGTACAATGAGCAGTTCTTC	CASRDIQGGPYNEQFF	-	TRBJ2-1	-	TRBV27
TGTGCCAGCACCACAGGGAGCGGCTACACCTTC	CASTTGSGYTF	-	TRBJ1-2	-	TRBV6-5
TGCGCCAGCAGCCAAGAGATAGCTAACTATGGCTACACCTTC	CASSQEIANYGYTF	-	TRBJ1-2	-	TRBV4-3
TGTGCCAGCAGCCCGGGGGGGAGGGAGGAGAGCTATGGCTACACCTTC	CASSPGGREESYGYTF	-	TRBJ1-2	-	TRBV4-2
TGTGCCATCAGTTCCATAGGGGGGACCCAGTACTTC	CAISSIGGTQYF	-	TRBJ2-5	once	TRBV10-3
TGTGCCAGTAGTATCTCCCGGGGGGACACTGAAGCTTTCTTT	CASSISRGDTEAFF	-	TRBJ1-1	once	TRBV19
TGTGCCAGCAGTGAAAACCTAGGGACAGGGGCCCCTAACTATGGCTACACCTTC	CASSENLGTGAPNYGYTF	TRBD1	TRBJ1-2	-	TRBV6-1
TGTGCCAGCAGTACCGGACAGGGGGCCACTGAAGCTTTCTTT	CASSTGQGATEAFF	TRBD1	TRBJ1-1	-	TRBV6-5
TGTGCCAGCTCACCGAGACAGGGGGCGGACACCGGGGAGCTGTTTTTT	CASSPRQGADTGELFF	TRBD1	TRBJ2-2	-	TRBV18
TGTGCCAGCAGCTTAGTTTTCGGGACTACCATGTCGGATGAGCAGTTCTTC	CASSLVFGTTMSDEQFF	TRBD2	TRBJ2-1	once	TRBV7-9
TGTGCCAGCAGTATACTCGGGGGGTCCGAGCAGTACTTC	CASSILGGSEQYF	TRBD2	TRBJ2-7	-	TRBV11-2
TGTGCCAGCAGCCCTGACGGGGGGAAACAAGAGACCCAGTACTTC	CASSPDGGKQETQYF	TRBD2	TRBJ2-5	once	TRBV11-2
TGCGGGACAGGGAACCACCTAAACACCGGGGAGCTGTTTTTT	CGTGNHLNTGELFF	TRBD1	TRBJ2-2	once	TRBV29-1
TGTGCCAGCAGCCAAGCAGGGGGCGACTATGGCTACACCTTC	CASSQAGGDYGYTF	TRBD1	TRBJ1-2	once	TRBV3-1/TRBV3-2
TGTGCCAGCAGCCAAGGCCCCCACCCAGGCAGGGCGAACTATGGCTACACCTTC	CASSQGPHPGRANYGYTF	-	TRBJ1-2	few	TRBV4-2
TGTGCCTGGAGTGTAGGGCCAGGGCGCGAGCAGTACTTC	CAWSVGPGREQYF	-	TRBJ2-7	-	TRBV30